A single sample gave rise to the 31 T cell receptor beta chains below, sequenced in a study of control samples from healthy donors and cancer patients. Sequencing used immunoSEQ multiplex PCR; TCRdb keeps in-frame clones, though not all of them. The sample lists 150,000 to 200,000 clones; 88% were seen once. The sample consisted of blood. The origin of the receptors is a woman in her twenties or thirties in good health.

Here the CDR3 DNA reads TGTGCCAGCAGCTTAGGGGACAGTAATTCACCCCTCCACTTT. This codes for CASSLGDSNSPLHF. V is TRBV5-4 and J is TRBJ1-6; 7 bases map to TRBD1. Germline values: CDR1 SGHNT, CDR2 YYREEE (reference sequence). V shed 2 bases and J 6 bases; nucleotides not matched to a gene: 2. CDR3 length: 14 amino acids. The variable domain in full, with the rest retrieved from reference TRBV5-4 and TRBJ1-6, is ETGVTQSPTHLIKTRGQQVTLRCSSQSGHNTVSWYQQALGQGPQFIFQYYREEENGRGNFPPRFSGLQFPNYSSELNVNALELDDSALYLCASSLGDSNSPLHFGNGTRLTVT.

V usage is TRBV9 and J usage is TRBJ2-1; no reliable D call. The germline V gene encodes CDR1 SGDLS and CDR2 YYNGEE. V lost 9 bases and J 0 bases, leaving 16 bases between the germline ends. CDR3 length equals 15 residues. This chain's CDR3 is CATSIDASSYNEQFF. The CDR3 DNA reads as TGTGCCACTTCAATCGACGCGAGCTCCTACAATGAGCAGTTCTTC. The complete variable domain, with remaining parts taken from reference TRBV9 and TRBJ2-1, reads DSGVTQTPKHLITATGQRVTLRCSPRSGDLSVYWYQQSLDQGLQFLIQYYNGEERAKGNILERFSAQQFPDLHSELNLSSLELGDSALYFCATSIDASSYNEQFFGPGTRLTVL.

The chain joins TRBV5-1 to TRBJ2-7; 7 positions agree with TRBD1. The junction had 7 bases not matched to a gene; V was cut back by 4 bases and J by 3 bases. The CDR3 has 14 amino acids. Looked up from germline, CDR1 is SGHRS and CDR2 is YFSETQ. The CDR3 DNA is TGCGCCAGCAGCCCCGGGGACAGTTTCTACGAGCAGTACTTC. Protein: CASSPGDSFYEQYF.

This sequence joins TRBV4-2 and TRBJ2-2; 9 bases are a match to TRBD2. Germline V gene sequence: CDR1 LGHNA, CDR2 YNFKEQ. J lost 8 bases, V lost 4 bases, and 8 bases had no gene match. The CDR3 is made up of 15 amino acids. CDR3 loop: CASSPRLAAKGELFF. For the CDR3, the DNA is TGTGCCAGCAGCCCAAGACTAGCGGCTAAGGGGGAGCTGTTTTTT.

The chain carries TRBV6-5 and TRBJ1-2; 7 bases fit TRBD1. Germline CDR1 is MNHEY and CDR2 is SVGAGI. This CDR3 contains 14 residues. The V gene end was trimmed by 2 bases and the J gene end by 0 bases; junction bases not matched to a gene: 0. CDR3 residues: CASSYGTANYGYTF. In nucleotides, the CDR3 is TGTGCCAGCAGTTACGGGACAGCTAACTATGGCTACACCTTC.

The CDR3 loop is CASSQTGPPYNEQFF. For the CDR3, the DNA is TGTGCCAGCAGCCAAACAGGGCCGCCCTACAATGAGCAGTTCTTC. This rearrangement joins TRBV5-5 to TRBJ2-1, with D maybe TRBD1 (6 bases). Germline V gene lookup returns CDR1 SGHKS and CDR2 YYEKEE (reference sequence). The CDR3 has 15 amino acids. V lost 4 bases and J 2 bases, leaving 13 bases between the germline ends.

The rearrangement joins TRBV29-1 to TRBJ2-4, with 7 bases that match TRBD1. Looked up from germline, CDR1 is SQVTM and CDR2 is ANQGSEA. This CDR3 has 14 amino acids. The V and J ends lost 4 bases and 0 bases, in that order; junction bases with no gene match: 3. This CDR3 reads CSVAAGGAKNIQYF. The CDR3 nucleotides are TGCAGCGTTGCGGCAGGGGGAGCCAAAAACATTCAGTACTTC. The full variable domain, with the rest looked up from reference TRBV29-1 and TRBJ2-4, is SAVISQKPSRDICQRGTSLTIQCQVDSQVTMMFWYRQQPGQSLTLIATANQGSEATYESGFVIDKFPISRPNLTFSTLTVSNMSPEDSSIYLCSVAAGGAKNIQYFGAGTRLSVL.

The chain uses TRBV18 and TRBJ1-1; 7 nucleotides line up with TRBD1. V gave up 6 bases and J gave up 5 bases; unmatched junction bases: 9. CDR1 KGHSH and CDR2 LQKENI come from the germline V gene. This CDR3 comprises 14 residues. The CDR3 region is CASSPQGGATEAFF. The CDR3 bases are TGTGCCAGCTCCCCCCAAGGGGGCGCGACTGAAGCTTTCTTT.

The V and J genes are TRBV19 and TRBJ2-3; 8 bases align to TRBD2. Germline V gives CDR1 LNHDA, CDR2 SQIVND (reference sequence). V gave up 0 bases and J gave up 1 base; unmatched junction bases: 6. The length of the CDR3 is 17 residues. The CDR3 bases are TGTGCCAGTAGTATAGATCTATCGGGGGGGGGCACAGATACGCAGTATTTT. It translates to CASSIDLSGGGTDTQYF. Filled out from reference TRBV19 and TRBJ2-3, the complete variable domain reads DGGITQSPKYLFRKEGQNVTLSCEQNLNHDAMYWYRQDPGQGLRLIYYSQIVNDFQKGDIAEGYSVSREKKESFPLTVTSAQKNPTAFYLCASSIDLSGGGTDTQYFGPGTRLTVL.

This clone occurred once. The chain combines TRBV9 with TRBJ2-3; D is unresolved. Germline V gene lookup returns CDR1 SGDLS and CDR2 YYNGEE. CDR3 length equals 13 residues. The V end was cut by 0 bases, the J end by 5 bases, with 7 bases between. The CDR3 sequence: CASSVEVRDTQYF. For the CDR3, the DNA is TGTGCCAGCAGCGTAGAGGTTAGAGATACGCAGTATTTT.

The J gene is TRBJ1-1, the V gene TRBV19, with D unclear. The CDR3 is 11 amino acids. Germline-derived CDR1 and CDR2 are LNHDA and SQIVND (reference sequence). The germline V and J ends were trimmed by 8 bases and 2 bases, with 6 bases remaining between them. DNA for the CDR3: TGTGCCAGTTTGGGAAACACTGAAGCTTTCTTT. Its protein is CASLGNTEAFF.

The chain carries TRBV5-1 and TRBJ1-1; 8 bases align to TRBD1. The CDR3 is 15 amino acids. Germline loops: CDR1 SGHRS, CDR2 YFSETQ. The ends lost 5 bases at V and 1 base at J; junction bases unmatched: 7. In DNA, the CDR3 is TGCGCCAGCAGTCCCCAGACAGGGGAGAACACTGAAGCTTTCTTT. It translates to CASSPQTGENTEAFF.

The CDR3 DNA is TGTGCCAGCAGCAATCGTCAACACCACCAACACTACAATGAGCAGTTCTTC. The encoded protein is CASSNRQHHQHYNEQFF. This chain connects TRBV5-6 to TRBJ2-1; no firm D call. Germline V CDR1 and CDR2: SGHDT, YYEEEE. The CDR3 covers 17 residues. V was clipped by 4 bases and J by 3 bases, with 20 bases between them.

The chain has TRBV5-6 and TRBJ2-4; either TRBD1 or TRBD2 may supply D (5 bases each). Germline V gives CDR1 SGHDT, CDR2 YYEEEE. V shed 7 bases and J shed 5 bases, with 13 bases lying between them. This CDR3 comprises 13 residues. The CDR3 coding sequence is TGTGCCAGCTCTGGGACGGGCCAAAACATTCAGTACTTC. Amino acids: CASSGTGQNIQYF.

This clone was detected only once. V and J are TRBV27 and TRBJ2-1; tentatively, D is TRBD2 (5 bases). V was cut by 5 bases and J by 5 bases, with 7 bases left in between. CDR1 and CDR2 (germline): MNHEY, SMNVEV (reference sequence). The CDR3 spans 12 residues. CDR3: CASSPGNNEQFF. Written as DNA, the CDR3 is TGTGCCAGCAGTCCGGGGAACAATGAGCAGTTCTTC.

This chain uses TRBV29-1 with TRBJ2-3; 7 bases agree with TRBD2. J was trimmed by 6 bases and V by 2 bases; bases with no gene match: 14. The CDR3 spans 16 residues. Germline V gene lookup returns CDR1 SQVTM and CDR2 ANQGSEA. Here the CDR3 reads CSVEPAGRVLLDTQYF. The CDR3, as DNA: TGCAGCGTTGAACCGGCAGGGAGGGTCCTTTTGGATACGCAGTATTTT.

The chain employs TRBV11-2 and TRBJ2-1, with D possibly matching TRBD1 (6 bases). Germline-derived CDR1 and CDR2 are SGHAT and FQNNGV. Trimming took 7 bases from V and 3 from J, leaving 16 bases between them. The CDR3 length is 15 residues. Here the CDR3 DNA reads TGTGCCAGCAACCTACAGGGTCGGGGCTACAATGAGCAGTTCTTC. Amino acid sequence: CASNLQGRGYNEQFF.

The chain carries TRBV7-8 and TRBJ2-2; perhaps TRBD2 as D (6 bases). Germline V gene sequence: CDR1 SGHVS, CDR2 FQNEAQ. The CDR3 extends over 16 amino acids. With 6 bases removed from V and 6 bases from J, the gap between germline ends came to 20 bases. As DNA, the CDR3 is TGTGCCAGCAGGCGATCTCAGGGAGGTGGGGCCGGGGAGCTGTTTTTT. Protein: CASRRSQGGGAGELFF.

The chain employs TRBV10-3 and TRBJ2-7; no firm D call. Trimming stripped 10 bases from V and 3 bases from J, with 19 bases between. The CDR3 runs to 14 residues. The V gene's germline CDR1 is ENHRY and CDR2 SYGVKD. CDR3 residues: CATKGGRLIYEQYV. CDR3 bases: TGTGCCACCAAAGGTGGCAGATTAATCTACGAGCAGTACGTC.

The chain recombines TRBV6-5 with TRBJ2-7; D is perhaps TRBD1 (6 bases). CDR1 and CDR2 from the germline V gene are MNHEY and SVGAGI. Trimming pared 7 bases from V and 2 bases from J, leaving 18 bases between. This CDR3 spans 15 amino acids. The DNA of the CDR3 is TGTGCCAGCAACCTCAGAGTGGGGGCCACCTACGAGCAGTACGTC. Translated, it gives CASNLRVGATYEQYV.

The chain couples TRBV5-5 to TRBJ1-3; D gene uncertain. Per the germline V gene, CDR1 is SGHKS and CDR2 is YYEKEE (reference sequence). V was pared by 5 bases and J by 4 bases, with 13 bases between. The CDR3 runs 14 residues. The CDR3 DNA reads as TGTGCCAGCAGTGAGAGGGCCAGAGGAAACACCATATATTTT. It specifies CASSERARGNTIYF.

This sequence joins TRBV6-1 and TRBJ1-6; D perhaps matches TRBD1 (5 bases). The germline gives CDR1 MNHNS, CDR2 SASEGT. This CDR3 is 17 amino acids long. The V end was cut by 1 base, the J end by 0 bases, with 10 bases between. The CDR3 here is CASSEVGGGSYNSPLHF. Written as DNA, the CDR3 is TGTGCCAGCAGTGAAGTTGGGGGAGGCTCCTATAATTCACCCCTCCACTTT.

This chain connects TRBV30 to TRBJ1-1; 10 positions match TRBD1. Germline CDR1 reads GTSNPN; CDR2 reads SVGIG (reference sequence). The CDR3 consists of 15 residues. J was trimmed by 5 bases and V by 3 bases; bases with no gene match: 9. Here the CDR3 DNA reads TGTGCCTGGAGGCCAAGACAGGGGGCAAGGACTGAAGCTTTCTTT. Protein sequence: CAWRPRQGARTEAFF.

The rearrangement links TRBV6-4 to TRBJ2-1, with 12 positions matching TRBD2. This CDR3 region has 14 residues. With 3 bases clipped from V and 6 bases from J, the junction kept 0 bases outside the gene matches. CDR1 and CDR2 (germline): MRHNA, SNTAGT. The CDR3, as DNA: TGTGCCAGCAGTGAGGGACTAGCGGGCAATGAGCAGTTCTTC. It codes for CASSEGLAGNEQFF.

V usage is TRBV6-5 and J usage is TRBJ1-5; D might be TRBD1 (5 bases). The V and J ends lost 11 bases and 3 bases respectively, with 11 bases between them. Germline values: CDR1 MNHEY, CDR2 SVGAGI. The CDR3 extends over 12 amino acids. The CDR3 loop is CAGRTLNQPQHF. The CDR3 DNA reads TGTGCCGGGCGGACACTCAATCAGCCCCAGCATTTT.

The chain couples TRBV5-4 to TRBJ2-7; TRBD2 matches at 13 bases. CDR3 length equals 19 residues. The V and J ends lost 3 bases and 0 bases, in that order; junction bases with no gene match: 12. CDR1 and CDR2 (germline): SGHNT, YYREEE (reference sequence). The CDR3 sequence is CASSSGGLAGALASYEQYF. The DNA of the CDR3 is TGTGCCAGCAGCTCCGGCGGACTAGCGGGAGCTCTCGCCTCCTACGAGCAGTACTTC.

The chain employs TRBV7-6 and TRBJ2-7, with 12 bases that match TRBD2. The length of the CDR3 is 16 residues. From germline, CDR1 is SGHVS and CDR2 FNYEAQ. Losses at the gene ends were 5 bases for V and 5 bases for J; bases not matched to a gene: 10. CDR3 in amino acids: CASSPLLAGGPNEQYF. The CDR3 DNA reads TGTGCCAGCAGCCCCTTGCTAGCGGGAGGGCCCAACGAGCAGTACTTC.

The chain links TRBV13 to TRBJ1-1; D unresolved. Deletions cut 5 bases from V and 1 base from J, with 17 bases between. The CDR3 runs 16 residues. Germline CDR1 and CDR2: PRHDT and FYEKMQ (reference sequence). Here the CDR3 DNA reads TGTGCCAGCAGCGTACCATTTACGTCTACGAACACTGAAGCTTTCTTT. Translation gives CASSVPFTSTNTEAFF.

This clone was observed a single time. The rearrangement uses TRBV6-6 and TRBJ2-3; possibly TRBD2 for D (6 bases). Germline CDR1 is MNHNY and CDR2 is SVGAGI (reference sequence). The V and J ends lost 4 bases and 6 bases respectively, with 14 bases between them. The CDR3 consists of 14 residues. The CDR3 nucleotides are TGTGCCAGCAGTTCACAGAGTGGGAGGGATACGCAGTATTTT. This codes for CASSSQSGRDTQYF.

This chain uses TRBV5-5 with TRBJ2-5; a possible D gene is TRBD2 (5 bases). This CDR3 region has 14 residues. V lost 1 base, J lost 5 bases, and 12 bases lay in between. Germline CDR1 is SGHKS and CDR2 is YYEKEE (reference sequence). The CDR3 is CASSLLGRVETQYF. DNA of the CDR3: TGTGCCAGCAGCTTGTTAGGGAGAGTGGAGACCCAGTACTTC.

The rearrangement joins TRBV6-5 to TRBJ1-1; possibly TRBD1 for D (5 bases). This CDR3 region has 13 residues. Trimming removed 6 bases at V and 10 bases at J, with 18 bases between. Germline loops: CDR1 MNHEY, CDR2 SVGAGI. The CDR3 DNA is TGTGCCAGCAGGGAGGAGCAGGGACGTCGAGCTTTCTTT. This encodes CASREEQGRRAFF.